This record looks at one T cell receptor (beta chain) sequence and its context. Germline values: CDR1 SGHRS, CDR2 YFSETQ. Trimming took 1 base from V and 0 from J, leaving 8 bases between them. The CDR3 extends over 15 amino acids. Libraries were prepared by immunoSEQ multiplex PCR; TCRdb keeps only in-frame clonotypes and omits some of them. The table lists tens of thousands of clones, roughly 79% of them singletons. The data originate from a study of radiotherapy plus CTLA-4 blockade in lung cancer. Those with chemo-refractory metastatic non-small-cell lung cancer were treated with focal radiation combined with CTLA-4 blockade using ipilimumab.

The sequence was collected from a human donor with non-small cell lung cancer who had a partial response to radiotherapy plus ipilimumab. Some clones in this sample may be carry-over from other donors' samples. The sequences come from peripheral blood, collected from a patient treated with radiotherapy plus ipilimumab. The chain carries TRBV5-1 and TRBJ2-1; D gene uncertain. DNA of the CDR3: TGCGCCAGCAGCTTGTCGCGTTCCTCCTACAATGAGCAGTTCTTC. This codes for CASSLSRSSYNEQFF.